This T cell receptor (beta chain) was identified during a study of T cell changes during pregnancy in multiple sclerosis. Sequencing used immunoSEQ multiplex PCR; TCRdb keeps in-frame clones, though not all of them. The sample has around 85,000 clones, approximately 90% seen once; the top ten hold 3.5%. The length of the CDR3 is 13 residues. Germline V gene lookup returns CDR1 WNHNN and CDR2 SYGVQD (reference sequence). With 6 bases removed from V and 5 bases from J, the gap between germline ends came to 14 bases. The chain combines TRBV10-1 with TRBJ2-7; D is possibly TRBD1 (6 bases). The TCR originated in a female donor in good health, serving as a control in a pregnancy study. Some clones in this sample may be carry-over from other donors' samples. Sequences were derived from PBMCs, sampled in the first trimester of pregnancy. The DNA of the CDR3 is TGCGCCAGCAGAGAGGACAGTTCCCACGAGCAGTACTTC. It encodes CASREDSSHEQYF.